This T cell receptor beta chain came from a study of shared T cell receptors in the human thymus. Assay used: immunoSEQ multiplex PCR; TCRdb lists only in-frame clones, some missing. The sample records 450,000 to 650,000 clones, 75% to 80% being singletons. The CDR3 covers 16 residues. The V segment lost 4 bases and the J segment 6 bases; nucleotides outside the gene matches: 11. The germline gives CDR1 LNHNV, CDR2 YYDKDF (reference sequence). The same sample was also studied in work on human thymus T cells. That work contributes: Each of the donors was a healthy Finnish infant who was undergoing open corrective cardiac surgery for congenital heart defects. During corrective heart surgery, resections were taken, and the thymus tissue came from them. V and J gene usage appeared biased in thymic and blood repertoires. Thymic repertoires of unrelated individuals were reported in related research to overlap highly.

This clonotype was obtained from a boy under two years old with a congenital heart defect. The J gene is TRBJ2-2, the V gene TRBV15; the match to TRBD2 covers 7 bases. The sample consisted of thymocytes. CDR3 DNA: TGTGCCACCAGCACTTCCCGGGGGGAGGGCCCCGGGGAGCTGTTTTTT. This encodes CATSTSRGEGPGELFF.